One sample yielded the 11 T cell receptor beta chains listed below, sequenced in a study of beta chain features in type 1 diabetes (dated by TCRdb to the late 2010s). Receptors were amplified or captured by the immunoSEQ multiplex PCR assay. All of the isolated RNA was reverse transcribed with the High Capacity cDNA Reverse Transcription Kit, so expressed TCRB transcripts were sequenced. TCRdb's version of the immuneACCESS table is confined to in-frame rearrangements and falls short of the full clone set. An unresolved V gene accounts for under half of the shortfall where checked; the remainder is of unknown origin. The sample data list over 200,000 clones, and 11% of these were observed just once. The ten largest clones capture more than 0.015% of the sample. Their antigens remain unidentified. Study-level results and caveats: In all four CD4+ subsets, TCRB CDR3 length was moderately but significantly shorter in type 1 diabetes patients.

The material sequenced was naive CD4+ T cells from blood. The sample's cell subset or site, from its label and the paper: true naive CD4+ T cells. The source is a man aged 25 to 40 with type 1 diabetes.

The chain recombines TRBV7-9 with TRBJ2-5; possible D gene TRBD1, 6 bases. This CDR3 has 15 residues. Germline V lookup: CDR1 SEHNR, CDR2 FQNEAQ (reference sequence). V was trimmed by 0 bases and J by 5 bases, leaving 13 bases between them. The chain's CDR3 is CASSLAGAERETQYF. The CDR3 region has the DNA TGTGCCAGCAGCTTAGCGGGGGCGGAAAGGGAGACCCAGTACTTC.

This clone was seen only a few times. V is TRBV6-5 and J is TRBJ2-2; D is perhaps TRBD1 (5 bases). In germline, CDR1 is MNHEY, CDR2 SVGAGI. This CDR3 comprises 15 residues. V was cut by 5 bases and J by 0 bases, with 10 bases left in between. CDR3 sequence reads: CASSRQNPNTGELFF. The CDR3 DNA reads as TGTGCCAGCAGTAGACAGAACCCGAACACCGGGGAGCTGTTTTTT.

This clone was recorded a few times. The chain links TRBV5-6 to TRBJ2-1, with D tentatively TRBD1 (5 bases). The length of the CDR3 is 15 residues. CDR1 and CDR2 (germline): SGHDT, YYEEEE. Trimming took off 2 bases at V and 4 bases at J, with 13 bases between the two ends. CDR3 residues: CASSFLGAEYNEQFF. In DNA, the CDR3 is TGTGCCAGCAGCTTCCTAGGGGCAGAATACAATGAGCAGTTCTTC.

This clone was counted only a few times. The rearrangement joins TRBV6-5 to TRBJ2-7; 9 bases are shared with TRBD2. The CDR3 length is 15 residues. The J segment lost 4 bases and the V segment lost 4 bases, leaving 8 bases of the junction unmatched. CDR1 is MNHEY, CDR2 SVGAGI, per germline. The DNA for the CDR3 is TGTGCCAGCAGTTCCACCCTAGCGGGGAAGTACGAGCAGTACTTC. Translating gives CASSSTLAGKYEQYF.

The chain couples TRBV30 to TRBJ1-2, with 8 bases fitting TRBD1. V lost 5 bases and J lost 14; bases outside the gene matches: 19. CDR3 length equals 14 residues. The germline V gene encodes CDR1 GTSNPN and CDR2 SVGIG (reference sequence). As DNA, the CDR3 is TGTGCCTGGTCCTCGGACAGGGACCCACTGGGGGAAACCTTC. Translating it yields CAWSSDRDPLGETF.

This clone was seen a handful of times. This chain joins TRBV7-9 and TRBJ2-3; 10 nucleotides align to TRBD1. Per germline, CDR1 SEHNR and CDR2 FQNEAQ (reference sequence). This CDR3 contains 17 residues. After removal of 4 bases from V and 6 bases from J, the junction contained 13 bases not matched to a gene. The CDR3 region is CASSSGTGVSQIDTQYF. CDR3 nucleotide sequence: TGTGCCAGCAGCTCCGGGACAGGGGTCAGCCAGATCGATACGCAGTATTTT.

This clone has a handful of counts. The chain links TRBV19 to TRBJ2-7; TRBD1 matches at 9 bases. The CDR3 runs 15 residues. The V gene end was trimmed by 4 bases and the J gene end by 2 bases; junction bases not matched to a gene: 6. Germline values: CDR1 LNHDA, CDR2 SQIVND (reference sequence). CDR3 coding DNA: TGTGCCAGTAGTACGACCGGGACAGGGACCTACGAGCAGTACTTC. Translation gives CASSTTGTGTYEQYF.

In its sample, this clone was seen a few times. The CDR3 DNA follows: TGTGCCAGCAGCCATTATAGGGCTAGCGGGACCTCATACAATGAGCAGTTCTTC. It codes for CASSHYRASGTSYNEQFF. The rearrangement joins TRBV5-8 to TRBJ2-1; 9 bases align to TRBD2. This CDR3 contains 18 residues. Germline CDR1 is SGHTS and CDR2 is YDEGEE. After removal of 4 bases from V and 4 bases from J, the junction contained 15 bases not matched to a gene.

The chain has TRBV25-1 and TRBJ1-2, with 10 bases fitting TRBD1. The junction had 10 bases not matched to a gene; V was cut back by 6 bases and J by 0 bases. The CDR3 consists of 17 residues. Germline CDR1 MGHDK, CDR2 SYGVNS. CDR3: CASRSTKTGGSNYGYTF. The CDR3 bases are TGTGCCAGCAGAAGCACTAAGACAGGGGGCTCTAACTATGGCTACACCTTC.

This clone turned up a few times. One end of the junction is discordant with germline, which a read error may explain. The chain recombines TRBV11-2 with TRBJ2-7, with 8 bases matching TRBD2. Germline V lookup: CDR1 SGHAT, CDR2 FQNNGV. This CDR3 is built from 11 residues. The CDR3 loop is CKSGGSYEQYF. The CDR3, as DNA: TGCAAAAGCGGGGGTTCCTACGAGCAGTACTTC.

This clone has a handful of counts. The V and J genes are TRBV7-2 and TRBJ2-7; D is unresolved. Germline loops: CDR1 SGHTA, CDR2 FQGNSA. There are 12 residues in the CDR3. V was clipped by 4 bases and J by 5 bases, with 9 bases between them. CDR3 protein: CASSSLSNEQYF. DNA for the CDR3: TGTGCCAGCAGCTCCCTTAGCAACGAGCAGTACTTC.